What follows are 2 T cell receptor beta chains derived from one specimen sequenced in a study of OX40 agonist ivuxolimab in advanced cancers. Generated by immunoSEQ multiplex PCR, the TCRdb table keeps only in-frame clones and is missing some. The sample holds roughly 71,000 clones; about 87% are singletons and the top ten take more than 0.85%. The sequences come from CD4+ or CD8+ T cells sorted from blood, collected in a trial of the OX40 agonist ivuxolimab. These receptors all stem from an adult with an advanced solid tumor such as melanoma, head and neck, liver or kidney cancer.

This sequence joins TRBV11-1 and TRBJ2-1; TRBD2 aligns across 8 bases. Germline-derived CDR1 and CDR2 are SGHAT and FQDESV (reference sequence). V lost 5 bases to trimming and J lost 6 bases; unmatched junction nucleotides: 9. This CDR3 region has 15 residues. The CDR3 DNA reads as TGTGCCAGCAGCAGCAGCGGGAGAGCCTTCAATGAGCAGTTCTTC. Protein product: CASSSSGRAFNEQFF.

The chain couples TRBV7-2 to TRBJ2-5; 7 positions agree with TRBD1. V lost 5 bases, J lost 1 base, and 7 bases stayed unmatched. CDR3 length equals 15 residues. Germline V gene sequence: CDR1 SGHTA, CDR2 FQGNSA. The CDR3 bases are TGTGCCAGCAGCCTAACCGGGACAGTCCAAGAGACCCAGTACTTC. This translates into CASSLTGTVQETQYF. Full variable domain (missing parts from reference TRBV7-2 and TRBJ2-5): GAGVSQSPSNKVTEKGKDVELRCDPISGHTALYWYRQSLGQGLEFLIYFQGNSAPDKSGLPSDRFSAERTGGSVSTLTIQRTQQEDSAVYLCASSLTGTVQETQYFGPGTRLLVL.